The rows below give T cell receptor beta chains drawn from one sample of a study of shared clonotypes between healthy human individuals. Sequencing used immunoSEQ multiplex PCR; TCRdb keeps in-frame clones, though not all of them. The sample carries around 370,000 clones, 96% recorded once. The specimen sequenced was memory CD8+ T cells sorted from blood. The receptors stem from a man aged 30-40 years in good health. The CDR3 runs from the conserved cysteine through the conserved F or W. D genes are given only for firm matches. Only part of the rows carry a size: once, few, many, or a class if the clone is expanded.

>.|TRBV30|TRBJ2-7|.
CAWSPDLVGVGQYF
TGTGCCTGGAGTCCGGACCTAGTGGGGGTGGGGCAGTACTTC
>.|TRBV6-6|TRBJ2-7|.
CASSQLGTRNSYEQYF
TGTGCCAGCAGCCAACTAGGGACGAGGAACTCCTACGAGCAGTACTTC
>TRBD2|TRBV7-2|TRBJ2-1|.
CASSLGSGSYNEQFF
TGTGCCAGCAGCTTAGGGAGCGGGAGCTACAATGAGCAGTTCTTC
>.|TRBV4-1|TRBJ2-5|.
CASRHQETQYF
TGCGCCAGCAGACACCAAGAGACCCAGTACTTC
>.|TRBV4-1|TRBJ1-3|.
CASSQAGMRNTIYF
TGCGCCAGCAGCCAAGCCGGGATGCGAAACACCATATATTTT
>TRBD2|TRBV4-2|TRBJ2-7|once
CASSQGLAGVVSRYEQYF
TGTGCCAGCAGCCAAGGACTAGCGGGAGTAGTCAGTCGCTACGAGCAGTACTTC
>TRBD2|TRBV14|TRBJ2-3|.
CASSHAGVADTQYF
TGTGCCAGCAGCCACGCGGGAGTGGCAGATACGCAGTATTTT
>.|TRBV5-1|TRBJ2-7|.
CASSPWGSYEQYF
TGCGCCAGCAGTCCCTGGGGAAGCTACGAGCAGTACTTC
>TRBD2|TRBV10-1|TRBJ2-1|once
CASSLGRTSGRALEQFF
TGCGCCAGCAGTTTAGGTAGGACTAGCGGGAGGGCCCTAGAGCAGTTCTTC
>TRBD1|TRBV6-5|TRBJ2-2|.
CASRRTGVNTGELFF
TGTGCCAGCAGAAGGACAGGGGTGAACACCGGGGAGCTGTTTTTT
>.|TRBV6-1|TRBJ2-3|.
CASGWIDTQYF
TGTGCCAGCGGTTGGATAGATACGCAGTATTTT
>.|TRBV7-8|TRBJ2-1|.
CASSLSRSSYNEQFF
TGTGCCAGCAGCTTATCCAGGAGCTCCTACAATGAGCAGTTCTTC
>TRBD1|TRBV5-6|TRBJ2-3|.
CASSYPRGMTLSQYF
TGTGCCAGCAGTTACCCCAGGGGGATGACCCTATCGCAGTATTTT
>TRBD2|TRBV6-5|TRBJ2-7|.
CASSPGRAYEQYF
TGTGCCAGCAGTCCTGGGAGGGCCTACGAGCAGTACTTC
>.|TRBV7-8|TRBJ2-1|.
CASSPRQGMGAGEQFF
TGTGCCAGCAGCCCCAGGCAGGGGATGGGGGCGGGTGAGCAGTTCTTC
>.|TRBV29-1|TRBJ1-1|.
CSVEAGGLGAFF
TGCAGCGTTGAAGCGGGAGGGTTGGGCGCTTTCTTT
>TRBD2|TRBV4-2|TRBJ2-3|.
CASSQLAGVIDTQYF
TGTGCCAGCAGCCAGCTAGCGGGAGTTATAGATACGCAGTATTTT
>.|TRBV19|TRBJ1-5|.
CATPDLGCRQHQPQHF
TGTGCCACTCCGGACCTCGGATGTCGCCAACATCAGCCCCAGCATTTT
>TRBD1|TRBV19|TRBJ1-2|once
CASSTTTGIGGYTF
TGTGCCAGTAGTACAACGACAGGGATCGGAGGCTACACCTTC
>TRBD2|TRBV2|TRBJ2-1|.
CASSDSRTSGRASSYNEQFF
TGTGCCAGCAGTGACTCCCGGACTAGCGGGAGGGCGAGCTCCTACAATGAGCAGTTCTTC
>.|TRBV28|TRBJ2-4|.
CASRKGARDIQYF
TGTGCCAGCAGAAAAGGGGCTCGGGACATTCAGTACTTC
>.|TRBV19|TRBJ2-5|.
CASSLPGPADGTQYF
TGTGCCAGTAGTTTACCGGGACCAGCAGATGGGACCCAGTACTTC
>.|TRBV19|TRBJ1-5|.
CASSIGGRYSNQPQHF
TGTGCCAGTAGTATCGGGGGCAGATATAGCAATCAGCCCCAGCATTTT
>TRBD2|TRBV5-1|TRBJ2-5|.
CASRSPSGRNETQYF
TGCGCCAGCCGCAGCCCCAGCGGGAGAAATGAGACCCAGTACTTC
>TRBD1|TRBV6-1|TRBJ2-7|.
CASSRDRGYEQYF
TGTGCCAGCAGCCGGGACAGGGGCTACGAGCAGTACTTC
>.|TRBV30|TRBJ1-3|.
CAWSHTIGSTTIYF
TGTGCCTGGAGTCATACCATCGGGTCGACCACCATATATTTT
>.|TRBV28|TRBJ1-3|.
CASSFVRGSGNTIYF
TGTGCCAGCAGTTTTGTCCGTGGCTCTGGAAACACCATATATTTT
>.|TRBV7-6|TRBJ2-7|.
CASSLASSEQYF
TGTGCCAGCAGCTTAGCCTCCTCCGAGCAGTACTTC
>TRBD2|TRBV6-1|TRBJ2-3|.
CASRQTSGTDTQYF
TGTGCCAGCAGACAGACTAGCGGGACAGATACGCAGTATTTT
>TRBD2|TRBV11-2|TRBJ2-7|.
CASSPSGRTYEQYF
TGTGCCAGCAGCCCTAGCGGGAGGACCTACGAGCAGTACTTC
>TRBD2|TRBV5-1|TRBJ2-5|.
CASSLAPKASGSRGDGETQYF
TGCGCCAGCAGCTTGGCCCCTAAGGCTAGCGGGAGCCGCGGAGATGGGGAGACCCAGTACTTC
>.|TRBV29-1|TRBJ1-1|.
CSVEESSGKAFF
TGCAGCGTTGAAGAGTCGTCGGGGAAAGCTTTCTTT
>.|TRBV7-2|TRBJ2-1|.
CASSTEGSGGNEQFF
TGTGCCAGCAGCACCGAGGGGAGCGGAGGAAATGAGCAGTTCTTC
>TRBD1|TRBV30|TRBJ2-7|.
CAWNLGQSYEQYF
TGTGCCTGGAACCTGGGACAGTCCTACGAGCAGTACTTC
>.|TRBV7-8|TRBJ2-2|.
CASSYAFSGELFF
TGTGCCAGCAGTTATGCTTTTTCCGGGGAGCTGTTTTTT
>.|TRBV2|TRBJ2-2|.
CASSQELLAANTGELFF
TGTGCCAGCAGCCAAGAATTACTAGCAGCGAACACCGGGGAGCTGTTTTTT
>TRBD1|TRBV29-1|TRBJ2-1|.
CSVAEDRGANEQFF
TGCAGCGTGGCTGAGGACAGGGGTGCGAATGAGCAGTTCTTC